This T cell receptor (beta chain) stems from a study of naive and memory T cell subsets. An equimolar mix of two oligonucleotides served as the beta constant-region primer for TRBC1 and TRBC2. Nested alpha and beta constant-region primers with the SP2 primer drove four PCR rounds on ligated cDNA. TCRdb re-derived calls from the UMI-ligation and nested PCR reads in MiXCR, one entry per CDR3 protein. The table lists some 80,000 distinct CDR3 sequences, about 10% of them singletons. This CDR3 comprises 13 residues. Trimming took 5 bases from V and 2 from J, leaving 12 bases between them. In germline, CDR1 is DFQATT, CDR2 SNEGSKA (reference sequence).

This clonotype was obtained from a human donor in good health. The sample taken for sequencing was naive CD8+ T cells from blood. The chain couples TRBV20-1 to TRBJ1-1; D uncertain. The CDR3 reads CSAVHWPNTEAFF. CDR3 sequence (DNA): TGCAGTGCTGTCCATTGGCCAAACACTGAAGCTTTCTTT.